A selection of T cell receptor beta chains follows, all from one sample in a study of T cells after posttransplantation cyclophosphamide. The data were produced by immunoSEQ multiplex PCR, yet TCRdb's version contains in-frame clones alone and is incomplete. In the table there are around 9,000 clones, just over 95% of which are singletons. What was sequenced was naive CD8+ T cells sorted from PBMCs. These receptors were obtained from a middle-aged man in good health, CMV-negative, and a related stem cell transplant donor. Each CDR3 is given with its conserved first and last residue. The D gene is left open where the match is weak. Expanded clones get a size class; other rows say once, few or many, or leave the size out.

TRBJ2-1,NA,NA,TRBV6-1,CASSERVSPYNEQFF,TGTGCCAGCAGTGAAAGAGTTAGTCCCTACAATGAGCAGTTCTTC
TRBJ1-6,NA,NA,TRBV19,CASSMLGQGNSPLHF,TGTGCCAGTAGTATGCTGGGGCAGGGTAATTCACCCCTCCACTTT
TRBJ2-5,NA,NA,TRBV4-3,CASSQEWTSYQETQYF,TGCGCCAGCAGCCAAGAGTGGACATCGTACCAAGAGACCCAGTACTTC
TRBJ1-5,TRBD1,NA,TRBV29-1,CSAGTGLNQPQHF,TGCAGCGCCGGGACAGGGCTGAATCAGCCCCAGCATTTT
TRBJ2-7,NA,NA,TRBV7-6,CASTLGQTYEQYF,TGTGCCAGCACCCTAGGACAGACCTACGAGCAGTACTTC
TRBJ2-1,NA,NA,TRBV27,CASSLAGYNEQFF,TGTGCCAGCAGTTTAGCGGGGTACAATGAGCAGTTCTTC
TRBJ1-1,NA,NA,TRBV19,CASSPKVRDGGTEAFF,TGTGCCAGTAGCCCCAAGGTCAGGGACGGGGGCACTGAAGCTTTCTTT
TRBJ2-3,TRBD2,NA,TRBV9,CASSVDTSGLTDTQYF,TGTGCCAGCAGCGTAGATACTAGCGGACTCACAGATACGCAGTATTTT
TRBJ1-1,NA,NA,TRBV7-5,CARSRRRDRVRVKTEAFF,TGTGCCAGAAGCCGTAGGAGGGACAGGGTCCGGGTCAAGACTGAAGCTTTCTTT
TRBJ1-1,NA,NA,TRBV7-9,CASSLLGAPNTEAFF,TGTGCCAGCAGCCTCCTGGGAGCACCGAACACTGAAGCTTTCTTT
TRBJ2-7,TRBD2,NA,TRBV5-1,CASSTSSGGASEQYF,TGCGCCAGCAGCACCTCTAGCGGGGGGGCCTCCGAGCAGTACTTC
TRBJ2-3,NA,NA,TRBV2,CASGPGTGNTQYF,TGTGCCAGCGGGCCCGGGACTGGGAATACGCAGTATTTT
TRBJ2-2,TRBD1,few,TRBV10-3,CAISEEGARTGELFF,TGTGCCATCAGTGAAGAGGGGGCGAGGACCGGGGAGCTGTTTTTT
TRBJ2-5,NA,NA,TRBV5-4,CASSSVMSVRPGETQYF,TGTGCCAGCAGCTCCGTAATGTCGGTCCGCCCCGGGGAGACCCAGTACTTC
TRBJ2-5,NA,NA,TRBV6-1,CASSQDFRELYQETQYF,TGTGCCAGCAGTCAAGATTTCAGGGAATTGTACCAAGAGACCCAGTACTTC
TRBJ1-1,NA,NA,TRBV19,CASSTLQARNTEAFF,TGTGCCAGTAGTACATTACAGGCGCGGAACACTGAAGCTTTCTTT
TRBJ1-5,NA,once,TRBV18,CASSLDSLNQPQHF,TGTGCCAGCTCACTCGACAGTCTAAATCAGCCCCAGCATTTT
TRBJ2-7,NA,NA,TRBV2,CASSRGEQYF,TGTGCCAGCAGCCGGGGAGAGCAGTACTTC
TRBJ2-1,TRBD1,NA,TRBV27,CASSLDRGLYNEQFF,TGTGCCAGCAGTCTGGACAGGGGGCTTTACAATGAGCAGTTCTTC
TRBJ1-1,TRBD1,NA,TRBV27,CASSLGTGAVEAFF,TGTGCCAGCAGTTTAGGAACAGGGGCTGTTGAAGCTTTCTTT
TRBJ2-2,NA,NA,TRBV30,CAWSLGANTGELFF,TGTGCCTGGAGTTTAGGAGCCAACACCGGGGAGCTGTTTTTT
TRBJ2-7,TRBD1,NA,TRBV28,CASSLGQGTVYEQYF,TGTGCCAGCAGCCTAGGACAGGGAACGGTGTACGAGCAGTACTTC
TRBJ2-4,TRBD1,NA,TRBV11-1,CASSLSGTGVNIQYF,TGTGCCAGCAGCTTATCCGGAACAGGGGTGAACATTCAGTACTTC
TRBJ2-7,NA,NA,TRBV6-1,CASSEIQGLLYEQYF,TGTGCCAGCAGTGAAATACAGGGACTACTCTACGAGCAGTACTTC
TRBJ1-6,NA,NA,TRBV27,CASSPAAGDYNSPLHF,TGTGCCAGCAGTCCGGCTGCAGGCGATTATAATTCCCCCCTCCACTTT
TRBJ1-4,NA,NA,TRBV9,CASSEGQINEKLFF,TGTGCCTCGAGCGAAGGACAGATCAATGAAAAACTGTTTTTT